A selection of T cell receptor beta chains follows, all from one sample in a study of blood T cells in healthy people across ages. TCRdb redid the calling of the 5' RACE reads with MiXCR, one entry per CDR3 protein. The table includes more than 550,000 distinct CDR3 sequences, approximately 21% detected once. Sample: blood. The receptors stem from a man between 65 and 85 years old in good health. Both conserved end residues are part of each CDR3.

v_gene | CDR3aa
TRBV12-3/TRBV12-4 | CASSLTTGYSNQPQHF
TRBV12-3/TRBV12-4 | CASSPPLRFNEKLFF
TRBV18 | CASSPRQGEEKLFF
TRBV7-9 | CASSLWGSHNSPLHF
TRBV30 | CAWSGLARGDSYNEQFF
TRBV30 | CAWTNGQSGIETQYF
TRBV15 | CATSRDPGTGVFYEQYF
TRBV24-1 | CATSDLGTDTQYF
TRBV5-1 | CASTRDRVTGANVLTF
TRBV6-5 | CASRPLTGMGGYTF
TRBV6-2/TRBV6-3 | CASSYRDSFFTDTQYF
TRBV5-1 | CASSLGGGWGTEAFF
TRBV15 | CATSRDVAGPHEQFF
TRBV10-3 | CAIMGLAGGGDYNEQFF
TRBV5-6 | CASSGWAVTGELFF
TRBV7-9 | CASSTTGTGSEKLFF
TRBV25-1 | CASSEYLLAGAYNEQFF
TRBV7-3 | CASSQSVHPGETQYF
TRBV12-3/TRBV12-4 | CASSLSQNTGELFF
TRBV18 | CASSPLTGTGGTGELFF
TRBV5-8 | CASSGPFRGPGETQCF
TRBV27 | CASGRAEAFF